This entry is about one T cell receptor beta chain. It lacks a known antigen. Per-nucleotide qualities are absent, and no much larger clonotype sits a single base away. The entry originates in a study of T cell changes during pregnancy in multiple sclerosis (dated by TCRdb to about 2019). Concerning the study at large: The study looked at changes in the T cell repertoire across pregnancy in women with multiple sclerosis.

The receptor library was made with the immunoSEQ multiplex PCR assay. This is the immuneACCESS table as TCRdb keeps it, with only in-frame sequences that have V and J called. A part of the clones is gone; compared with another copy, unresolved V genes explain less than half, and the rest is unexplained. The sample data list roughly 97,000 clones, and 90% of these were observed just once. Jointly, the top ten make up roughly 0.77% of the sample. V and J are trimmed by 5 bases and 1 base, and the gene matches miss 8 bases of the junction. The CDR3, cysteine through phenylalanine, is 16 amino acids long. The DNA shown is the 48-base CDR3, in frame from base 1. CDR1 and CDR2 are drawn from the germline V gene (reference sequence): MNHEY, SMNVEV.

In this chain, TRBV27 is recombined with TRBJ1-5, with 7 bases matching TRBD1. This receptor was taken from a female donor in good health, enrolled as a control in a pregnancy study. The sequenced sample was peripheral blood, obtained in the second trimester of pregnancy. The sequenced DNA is TGTGCCAGCAGTCCGATGACAGGGTGGAGCAATCAGCCCCAGCATTTT. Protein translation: CASSPMTGWSNQPQHF.